A selection of T cell receptor beta chains follows, all from one sample in a study of OX40 agonist ivuxolimab in advanced cancers. Clones were sequenced by immunoSEQ multiplex PCR, and TCRdb holds only the in-frame ones, with some missing. In the table there are about 90,000 clones, approximately 90% of which are singletons. This specimen consisted of CD4+ or CD8+ T cells sorted from blood, obtained in a trial of the OX40 agonist ivuxolimab. The receptors originated from an adult with an advanced solid tumor such as melanoma, head and neck, liver or kidney cancer. CDR3s include the opening cysteine and the closing phenylalanine or tryptophan. D genes are given only for firm matches.

j_call	v_call	d_call	cdr3_nt	cdr3_aa
TRBJ2-7	TRBV11-2	TRBD1	TGTGCCAGCAGCCGGGACAGGGGATTTGTCTACGAGCAGTACTTC	CASSRDRGFVYEQYF
TRBJ2-5	TRBV7-9	.	TGTGCCAGCAGCTTAGCGGGCGCGGGGACCCAGTACTTC	CASSLAGAGTQYF
TRBJ2-1	TRBV27	TRBD2	TGTGCCAGCAGTTTGAATTTGGTCAGCGGGATCGATGAGCAGTTCTTC	CASSLNLVSGIDEQFF
TRBJ2-7	TRBV28	TRBD2	TGTGCCAGCAGTTTAGCCCTACTAGCGGGGGGCCCCAGCTTC	CASSLALLAGGPSF
TRBJ2-1	TRBV4-1	TRBD2	TGCGCCAGCAGCCCCGGACTAGCGGGAGTTCCAAGGCAGTTCTTC	CASSPGLAGVPRQFF
TRBJ1-3	TRBV28	.	TGTGCCAGCATGGTGAGCTCTGGAAACACCATATATTTT	CASMVSSGNTIYF
TRBJ1-5	TRBV7-2	.	TGTGCCAGCAGCCCATGGACTGATCAGCCCCAGCATTTT	CASSPWTDQPQHF
TRBJ1-4	TRBV27	.	TGTGCCAGCAGTCTTGTGCACGGAGCTAATGAAAAACTGTTTTTT	CASSLVHGANEKLFF
TRBJ2-5	TRBV5-1	.	TGCGCCAGCAGCTCCGGGTTACAAGAGACCCAGTACTTC	CASSSGLQETQYF
TRBJ1-1	TRBV7-3	.	TGTGCCAGCAGCTCAAACGGGGGGGTCACTGAAGCTTTCTTT	CASSSNGGVTEAFF
TRBJ2-5	TRBV7-3	TRBD1	TGTGCCAGCAGCTACGGACAGGGGGAGACCCAGTACTTC	CASSYGQGETQYF
TRBJ2-5	TRBV30	.	TGTGCCTGGACCCAGGGTGAAGGGACCCAGTACTTC	CAWTQGEGTQYF
TRBJ2-7	TRBV7-2	TRBD1	TGTGCCAGCAGCTTAGGGGGGGACAGGTCCTACGAGCAGTACTTC	CASSLGGDRSYEQYF
TRBJ1-5	TRBV2	TRBD1	TGTGCCAGCAGCTCGGACAGGGACCAGCCCCAGCATTTT	CASSSDRDQPQHF
TRBJ1-6	TRBV29-1	.	TGCAGCGTTGGCGAGCAGTATAATTCACCCCTCCACTTT	CSVGEQYNSPLHF